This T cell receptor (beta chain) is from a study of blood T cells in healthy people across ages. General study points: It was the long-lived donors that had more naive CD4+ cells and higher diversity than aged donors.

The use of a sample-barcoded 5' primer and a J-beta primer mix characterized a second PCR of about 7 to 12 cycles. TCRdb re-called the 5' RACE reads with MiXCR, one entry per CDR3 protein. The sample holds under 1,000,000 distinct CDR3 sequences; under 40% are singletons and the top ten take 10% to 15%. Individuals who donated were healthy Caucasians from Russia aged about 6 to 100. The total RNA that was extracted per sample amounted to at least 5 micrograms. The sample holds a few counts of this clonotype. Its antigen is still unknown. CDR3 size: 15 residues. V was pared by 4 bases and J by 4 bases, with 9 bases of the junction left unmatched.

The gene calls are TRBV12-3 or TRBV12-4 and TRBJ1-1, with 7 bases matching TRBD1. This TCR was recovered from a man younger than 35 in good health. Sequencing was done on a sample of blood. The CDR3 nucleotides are TGTGCCAGCAGTTCTCAAACAACAGGGGCCACTGAAGCTTTCTTT. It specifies CASSSQTTGATEAFF.